This record concerns one TCR beta chain sequence. The source of the sample is a study of blood T cell repertoires in COVID-19. Study as a whole: Samples came from the United States, Italy and Spain, spanning acute and convalescent COVID-19. The cDNA or gDNA used as material had been derived from T cells, B-cell-depleted T cells, or PBMCs.

Here immunoSEQ multiplex PCR was the method, and the copy in TCRdb shows in-frame clones only, minus some. The repertoire holds around 310,000 clones, with about 88% as singletons. Participant age was about 18 to 89 years, and participants resided in 20 to 30 US areas. Recovery meant two consecutive negative NP/OP PCR tests, professional clearance, or resolved symptoms. This CDR3 contains 13 residues. Trimming took 7 bases from V and 9 from J; bases not matched to a gene: 5. The chain recombines TRBV12-3 or TRBV12-4 with TRBJ2-3, with 12 bases fitting TRBD2. The TCR was taken from a woman in her thirties or forties who had recovered from COVID-19. Sequenced input: PBMCs or T cells enriched from blood (not recorded which). The CDR3 DNA reads TGTGCCAGCACTCTCGGACTAGCGGGGACGCAGTATTTT. As protein: CASTLGLAGTQYF.